This T cell receptor (beta chain) was recorded in a study of Graves' ophthalmopathy and Graves' hyperthyroidism. Of note for this clonotype: What it recognizes is unknown.

Amplification of TCR beta CDR3 regions used RNA transcripts. First-round RT-PCR employed HTBI primers, with a second-round multiplex PCR after it. MiXCR, run by TCRdb on the multiplex PCR reads, gives a single entry per CDR3 protein. The data contain approximately 1.2 million distinct CDR3 sequences, about 35% of them singletons. Study outcomes and limitations: Blood repertoires reportedly contained most expanded thyroid clonotypes above 0.001 frequency.

Recruitment covered hyperthyroidism patients aged 18 to 65 whose new diagnosis was of under 2 months' duration. None of the included patients had other autoimmune diseases, uncontrolled infections, pregnancy or lactation, as these led to exclusion. The CDR3 spans 15 residues. V lost 1 base and J 0 bases, leaving 6 bases between the germline ends. The germline V gene has CDR1 LGHDT and CDR2 YNNKEL (reference sequence). The sequencing sample was made of peripheral blood or thyroid tissue (not recorded which). The TCR originated in an adult man with Graves' hyperthyroidism. The rearrangement links TRBV3-1 to TRBJ2-2, with unresolved D. The CDR3 region is CASSQGGSNTGELFF. The CDR3 DNA reads as TGTGCCAGCAGCCAAGGGGGATCGAACACCGGGGAGCTGTTTTTT. The full variable domain, its missing parts supplied by reference TRBV3-1 and TRBJ2-2, is DTAVSQTPKYLVTQMGNDKSIKCEQNLGHDTMYWYKQDSKKFLKIMFSYNNKELIINETVPNRFSPKSPDKAHLNLHINSLELGDSAVYFCASSQGGSNTGELFFGEGSRLTVL.